This TCR beta chain was sequenced during a study of OX40 agonist ivuxolimab in advanced cancers. About the study: Dose-escalation patients had hepatocellular carcinoma, melanoma, renal cell or head and neck cancer. Of mixed ages from about 20 to 80 and averaging about 60 years, the group was roughly 83% male. Findings and caveats of the study: CD8+ T cells were the subset that, on average, had more expanded clones than CD4+.

Deletions cut 0 bases from V and 9 bases from J, with 3 bases between. CDR3 length: 11 amino acids. CDR1 and CDR2 (germline): SGHDN, FVKESK. In regard to this clone: The antigen is undetermined.

Repertoires were generated with immunoSEQ multiplex PCR, while TCRdb's copy carries only in-frame clones and drops some. The table shows fewer than 70,000 clones, with approximately 89% occurring only once. The sequence was obtained from an adult with an advanced solid tumor such as melanoma, head and neck, liver or kidney cancer. Sequences were derived from CD4+ or CD8+ T cells sorted from blood, sampled in a trial of the OX40 agonist ivuxolimab. The rearrangement links TRBV14 to TRBJ2-1; D gene unclear. CDR3 in amino acids: CASSQDIEQFF. In DNA, the CDR3 is TGTGCCAGCAGCCAAGATATTGAGCAGTTCTTC.